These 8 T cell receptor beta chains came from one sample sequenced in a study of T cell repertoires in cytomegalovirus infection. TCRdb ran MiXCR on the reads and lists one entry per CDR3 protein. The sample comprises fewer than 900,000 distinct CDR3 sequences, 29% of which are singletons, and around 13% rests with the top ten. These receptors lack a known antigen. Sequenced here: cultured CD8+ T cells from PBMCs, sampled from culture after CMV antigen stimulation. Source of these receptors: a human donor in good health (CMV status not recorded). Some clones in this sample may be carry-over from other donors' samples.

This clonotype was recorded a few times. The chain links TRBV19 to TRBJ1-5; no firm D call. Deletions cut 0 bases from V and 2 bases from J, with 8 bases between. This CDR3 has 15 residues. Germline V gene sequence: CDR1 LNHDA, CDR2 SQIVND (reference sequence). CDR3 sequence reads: CASSIDGFGNQPQHF. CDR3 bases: TGTGCCAGTAGTATAGATGGGTTTGGCAATCAGCCCCAGCATTTT. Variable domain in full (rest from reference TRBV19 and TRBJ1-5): DGGITQSPKYLFRKEGQNVTLSCEQNLNHDAMYWYRQDPGQGLRLIYYSQIVNDFQKGDIAEGYSVSREKKESFPLTVTSAQKNPTAFYLCASSIDGFGNQPQHFGDGTRLSIL.

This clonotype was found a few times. CDR3 nucleotides: TGTGCCAGCAGCGGATTTGAAAAACTGTTTTTT. It encodes CASSGFEKLFF. The V call is TRBV7-8, the J call TRBJ1-4; unclear D gene. The CDR3 sequence is 11 residues long. CDR1 is SGHVS, CDR2 FQNEAQ, per germline. V lost 5 bases and J lost 7, with 5 bases in between.

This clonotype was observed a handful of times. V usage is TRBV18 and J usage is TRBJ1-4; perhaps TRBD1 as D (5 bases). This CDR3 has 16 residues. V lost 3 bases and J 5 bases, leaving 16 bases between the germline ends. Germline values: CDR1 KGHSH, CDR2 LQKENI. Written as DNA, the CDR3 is TGTGCCAGCTCACCCCTTGACAGAATGCGGAATGAAAAACTGTTTTTT. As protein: CASSPLDRMRNEKLFF. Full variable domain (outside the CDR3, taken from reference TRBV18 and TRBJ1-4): NAGVMQNPRHLVRRRGQEARLRCSPMKGHSHVYWYRQLPEEGLKFMVYLQKENIIDESGMPKERFSAEFPKEGPSILRIQQVVRGDSAAYFCASSPLDRMRNEKLFFGSGTQLSVL.

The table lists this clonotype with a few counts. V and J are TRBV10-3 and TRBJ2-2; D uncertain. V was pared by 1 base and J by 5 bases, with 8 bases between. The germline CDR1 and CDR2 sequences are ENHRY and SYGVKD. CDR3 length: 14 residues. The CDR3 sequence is CAISEYGETGELFF. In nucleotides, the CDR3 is TGTGCCATCAGTGAGTATGGCGAAACCGGGGAGCTGTTTTTT.

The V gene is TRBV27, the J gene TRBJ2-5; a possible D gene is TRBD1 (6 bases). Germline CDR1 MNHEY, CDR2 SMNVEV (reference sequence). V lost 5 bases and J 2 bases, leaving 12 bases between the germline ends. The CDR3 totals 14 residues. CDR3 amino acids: CASSGRGWQETQYF. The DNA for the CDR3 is TGTGCCAGCAGTGGCAGGGGTTGGCAAGAGACCCAGTACTTC.

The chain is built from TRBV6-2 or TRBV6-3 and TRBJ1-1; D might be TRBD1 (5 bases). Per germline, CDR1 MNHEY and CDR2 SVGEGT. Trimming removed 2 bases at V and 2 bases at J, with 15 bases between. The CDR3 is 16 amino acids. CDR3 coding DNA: TGTGCCAGCAGTTACGCGGTGGGGGATATTAACACTGAAGCTTTCTTT. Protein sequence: CASSYAVGDINTEAFF.

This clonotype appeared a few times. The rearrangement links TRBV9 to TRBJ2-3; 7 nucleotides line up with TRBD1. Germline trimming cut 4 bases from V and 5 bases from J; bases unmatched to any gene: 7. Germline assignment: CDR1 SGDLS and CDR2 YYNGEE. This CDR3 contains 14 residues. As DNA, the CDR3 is TGTGCCAGCAGCATAGACAGGGTCGGAGATACGCAGTATTTT. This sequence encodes CASSIDRVGDTQYF.

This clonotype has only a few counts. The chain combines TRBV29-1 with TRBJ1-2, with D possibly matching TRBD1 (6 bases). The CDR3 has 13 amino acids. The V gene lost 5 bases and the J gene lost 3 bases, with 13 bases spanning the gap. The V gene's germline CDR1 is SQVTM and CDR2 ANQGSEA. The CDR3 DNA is TGCAGCGTTATGACCCCAGGGGACTATGGCTACACCTTC. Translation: CSVMTPGDYGYTF. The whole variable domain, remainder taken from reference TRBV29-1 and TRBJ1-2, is SAVISQKPSRDICQRGTSLTIQCQVDSQVTMMFWYRQQPGQSLTLIATANQGSEATYESGFVIDKFPISRPNLTFSTLTVSNMSPEDSSIYLCSVMTPGDYGYTFGSGTRLTVV.